This record concerns one TCR beta chain sequence. A COVID-19 case had been met by exposed participants during the 2 weeks before study entry. Data came from immunoSEQ multiplex PCR; TCRdb stores just in-frame clones and leaves some out. The table shows some 360,000 clones, with 88% occurring only once. The data were obtained in a study of blood T cell repertoires in COVID-19. Germline values: CDR1 MDHEN, CDR2 SYDVKM. The CDR3 has 16 amino acids. With 3 bases removed from V and 2 bases from J, the gap between germline ends came to 17 bases. The chain combines TRBV28 with TRBJ2-7; D possibly corresponds to TRBD2 (6 bases). Source material: PBMCs or T cells enriched from blood (not recorded which). The receptor was isolated from a woman aged 25 to 39 who had been exposed to COVID-19. CDR3 nucleotide sequence: TGTGCCAGCAGTTTCTTCTGGAGGGACGCCCCCTACGAGCAGTACTTC. Its translation: CASSFFWRDAPYEQYF.